The rows below give T cell receptor beta chains drawn from one sample of a study of human T cells and chemical hapten exposure. MiXCR, run by TCRdb on the RACE reads, gives a single entry per CDR3 protein. This table has around 150,000 distinct CDR3 sequences, approximately 30% appearing once. The source was whole blood, collected in connection with sensitization to the hapten diphenylcyclopropenone (DPC). These receptors all stem from a woman aged 18-30 years with alopecia areata. Some clones in this sample may be carry-over from other donors' samples. Both conserved end residues are part of each CDR3. A D gene is named only where the DNA matches it firmly. Only some rows state a clone size, as once, few, many or a class for expanded clones.

v_gene	abundance	d_gene	j_gene	CDR3aa	CDR3nt
TRBV6-1	.	.	TRBJ1-6	CASRDRSDSYNSPLHF	TGTGCCAGCAGGGACCGCTCCGACTCCTATAATTCACCCCTCCACTTT
TRBV29-1	many	TRBD1	TRBJ1-2	CSVGTVFNYGYTF	TGCAGCGTGGGGACAGTCTTCAACTATGGCTACACCTTC
TRBV7-2	.	.	TRBJ2-3	CASSPPGPTDTQYF	TGTGCCAGCAGCCCTCCCGGGCCCACAGATACGCAGTATTTT
TRBV24-1	.	TRBD2	TRBJ2-1	CATSATSGRGEQFF	TGTGCCACCAGTGCTACTAGCGGGAGGGGTGAGCAGTTCTTC
TRBV7-2	.	.	TRBJ2-2	CASSAQGGTGELFF	TGTGCCAGCAGCGCACAGGGGGGGACCGGGGAGCTGTTTTTT
TRBV4-1	.	.	TRBJ2-7	CASSQVGGSSYEQYF	TGCGCCAGCAGCCAAGTGGGCGGCAGCTCCTACGAGCAGTACTTC
TRBV15	once	TRBD2	TRBJ2-3	CATSQGKGLAGGTDTQYF	TGTGCCACCTCGCAGGGCAAGGGGCTAGCGGGAGGTACAGATACGCAGTATTTT
TRBV6-2/TRBV6-3	.	.	TRBJ2-2	CASDWDSTTGELFF	TGTGCCAGCGATTGGGACTCCACCACCGGGGAGCTGTTTTTT
TRBV4-3	few	TRBD2	TRBJ2-2	CASSRSSGGNGELFF	TGCGCCAGCAGCCGTTCTAGCGGGGGTAACGGGGAGCTGTTTTTT
TRBV29-1	.	TRBD2	TRBJ2-3	CSSVAGGLADTQYF	TGCAGCTCCGTAGCGGGAGGGCTGGCAGATACGCAGTATTTT
TRBV27	.	TRBD1	TRBJ1-4	CASSLYGTGREKLFF	TGTGCCAGCAGTTTATACGGGACAGGGAGAGAAAAACTGTTTTTT
TRBV7-2	.	.	TRBJ2-3	CASSLVGRTDTQYF	TGTGCCAGCAGCTTAGTGGGGCGCACAGATACGCAGTATTTT
TRBV20-1	.	.	TRBJ2-1	CSAPSLHAYNEQFF	TGCAGTGCTCCTAGTCTACACGCCTACAATGAGCAGTTCTTC
TRBV12-3/TRBV12-4	.	.	TRBJ2-2	CASTLTGELFF	TGTGCCAGCACCCTCACCGGGGAGCTGTTTTTT
TRBV29-1	few	TRBD1	TRBJ1-1	CSVRPSGGWNTEAFF	TGCAGCGTCCGCCCCTCAGGGGGGTGGAACACTGAAGCTTTCTTT
TRBV29-1	.	TRBD2	TRBJ2-2	CSVGAGGGTGELFF	TGCAGCGTAGGAGCGGGGGGAGGAACCGGGGAGCTGTTTTTT
TRBV5-1	.	.	TRBJ2-3	CASSLARISVWADTQYF	TGCGCCAGCAGCTTGGCCCGGATATCGGTATGGGCAGATACGCAGTATTTT
TRBV6-2/TRBV6-3	.	.	TRBJ1-2	CASSLGTYGYTF	TGTGCCAGCAGCCTGGGGACCTATGGCTACACCTTC
TRBV29-1	once	TRBD2	TRBJ2-1	CSVEGSGLAGYNEQFF	TGCAGCGTTGAAGGATCGGGACTAGCGGGGTACAATGAGCAGTTCTTC
TRBV18	few	.	TRBJ1-5	CASSPGRANQPQHF	TGTGCCAGCTCACCGGGACGTGCCAATCAGCCCCAGCATTTT
TRBV24-1	.	TRBD1	TRBJ2-1	CATSDPRTGAVGEQFF	TGTGCCACCAGTGATCCAAGGACAGGGGCGGTGGGTGAGCAGTTCTTC
TRBV27	few	.	TRBJ1-3	CASGGLGNTIYF	TGTGCCAGCGGAGGACTTGGAAACACCATATATTTT
TRBV20-1	few	TRBD1	TRBJ2-7	CSADGQAYEQYF	TGCAGTGCCGATGGACAGGCCTACGAGCAGTACTTC
TRBV7-2	.	TRBD1	TRBJ2-5	CASSSGGGQETQYF	TGTGCCAGCAGCTCAGGGGGCGGACAAGAGACCCAGTACTTC
TRBV5-1	.	.	TRBJ1-1	CASSLKGPDGLNTEAFF	TGCGCCAGCAGCTTGAAAGGCCCGGACGGGTTGAACACTGAAGCTTTCTTT
TRBV20-1	many	TRBD1	TRBJ1-2	CSATGTDNYGYTF	TGCAGTGCTACCGGGACAGACAACTATGGCTACACCTTC
TRBV15	.	TRBD1	TRBJ1-5	CATSRDEGALEDF	TGTGCCACCAGCAGAGATGAGGGGGCACTGGAGGACTTT
TRBV4-3	few	.	TRBJ2-3	CASSQDGGGGVTDTQYF	TGCGCCAGCAGCCAAGATGGAGGGGGCGGTGTGACAGATACGCAGTATTTT
TRBV9	.	.	TRBJ1-5	CASSVEGLLNQPQHF	TGTGCCAGCAGCGTAGAGGGACTGCTTAATCAGCCCCAGCATTTT
TRBV18	.	.	TRBJ1-4	CASSPPGQDEKLFF	TGTGCCAGCTCACCCCCAGGACAAGATGAAAAACTGTTTTTT
TRBV6-2/TRBV6-3	.	.	TRBJ2-3	CASNLGLGDTDTQYF	TGTGCCAGCAACCTAGGCCTAGGAGACACAGATACGCAGTATTTT
TRBV29-1	many	.	TRBJ1-2	CSVEAVRDGYTF	TGCAGCGTTGAAGCGGTGCGGGATGGCTACACCTTC
TRBV20-1	few	.	TRBJ1-5	CSATPAGGPGQPQHF	TGCAGTGCTACACCCGCGGGGGGGCCGGGTCAGCCCCAGCATTTT
TRBV6-1	few	.	TRBJ2-1	CASTGTEYNEQFF	TGTGCCAGTACCGGGACTGAGTACAATGAGCAGTTCTTC
TRBV29-1	few	.	TRBJ2-1	CSVASQSSYNEQFF	TGCAGCGTTGCTTCCCAGAGCTCCTACAATGAGCAGTTCTTC
TRBV28	.	.	TRBJ2-2	CASSLTDSFNTGELFF	TGTGCCAGCAGTCTTACAGACTCCTTTAACACCGGGGAGCTGTTTTTT
TRBV27	.	.	TRBJ2-7	CASSFGQNLLYEQYF	TGTGCCAGCAGTTTCGGACAGAATCTCCTTTACGAGCAGTACTTC
TRBV29-1	.	TRBD2	TRBJ2-3	CSVELAGLTDTQYF	TGCAGCGTTGAGCTAGCGGGACTCACAGATACGCAGTATTTT
TRBV5-5	.	.	TRBJ1-6	CASSFAPGEVYNSPLHF	TGTGCCAGCAGCTTCGCACCAGGGGAGGTCTATAATTCACCCCTCCACTTT
TRBV13	.	TRBD2	TRBJ2-1	CASSSRSGGVDNEQFF	TGTGCCAGCAGCTCTCGTAGCGGGGGGGTAGACAATGAGCAGTTCTTC
TRBV4-1	.	TRBD2	TRBJ2-1	CASSPYARGSSYNEQFF	TGCGCCAGCAGCCCCTACGCGCGGGGGAGCTCCTACAATGAGCAGTTCTTC
TRBV7-9	.	.	TRBJ1-5	CASSRDEDDNQPQHF	TGTGCCAGCAGTAGGGATGAGGATGACAATCAGCCCCAGCATTTT
TRBV29-1	many	.	TRBJ2-1	CSVDRSYNEQFF	TGCAGCGTTGACCGATCCTACAATGAGCAGTTCTTC
TRBV5-1	many	.	TRBJ2-7	CASSLVPPKGQYF	TGCGCCAGCAGCTTGGTACCTCCAAAGGGCCAGTACTTC
TRBV7-3	.	TRBD1	TRBJ2-1	CASSLDGGTGGYNEQFF	TGTGCCAGCAGCTTAGACGGCGGGACAGGAGGGTACAATGAGCAGTTCTTC